This TCR beta chain derives from a study of identical twins. Using its own MiXCR run on the 5' RACE reads, TCRdb lists one record per CDR3 protein. The table records 240,000 or so distinct CDR3 sequences, around 6.6% of them present only once. CDR3 length: 18 residues. V dropped 1 base and J dropped 3; count of bases not matched to a gene: 12. Germline values: CDR1 MGHRA, CDR2 YSYEKL. Regarding the study as a whole: Conclusions leaned on cross-sectional statistical analysis and did not track the same donors over time. Memory repertoires showed no such pattern, whereas abundant cord blood beta clonotypes carried fewer insertions. Where out-of-frame alpha sequences were twin-shared, they showed excess low generation probability.

With regard to this clonotype: Antigen specificity is unknown.

This sample also appeared in a second study, on yellow fever vaccine responses in identical twins.

Sequenced input: memory (CD45RO+) T cells sorted from blood. J is TRBJ2-1 and V is TRBV4-1, with 7 bases fitting TRBD2. The sequence came from a woman under 30 in good health. CDR3 nucleotide sequence: TGCGCCAGCAGCCAAGTGCCCCTCGGCGGGAGAGGCTACAATGAGCAGTTCTTC. This encodes CASSQVPLGGRGYNEQFF.